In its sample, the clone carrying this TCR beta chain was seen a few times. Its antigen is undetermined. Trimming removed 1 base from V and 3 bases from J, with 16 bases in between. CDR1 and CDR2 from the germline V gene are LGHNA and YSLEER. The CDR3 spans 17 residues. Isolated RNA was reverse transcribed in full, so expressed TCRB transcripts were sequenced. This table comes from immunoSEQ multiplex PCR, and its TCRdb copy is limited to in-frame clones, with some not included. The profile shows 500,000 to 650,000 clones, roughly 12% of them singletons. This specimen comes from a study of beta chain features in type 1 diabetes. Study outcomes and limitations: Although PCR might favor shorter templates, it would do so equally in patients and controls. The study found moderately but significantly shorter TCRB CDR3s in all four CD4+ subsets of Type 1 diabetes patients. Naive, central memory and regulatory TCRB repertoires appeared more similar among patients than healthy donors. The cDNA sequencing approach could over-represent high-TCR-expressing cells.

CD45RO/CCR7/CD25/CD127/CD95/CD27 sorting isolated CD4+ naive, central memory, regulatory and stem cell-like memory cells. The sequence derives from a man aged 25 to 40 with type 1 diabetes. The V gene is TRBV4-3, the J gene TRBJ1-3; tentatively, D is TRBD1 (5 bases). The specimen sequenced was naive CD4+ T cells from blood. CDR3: CASSQGGFTGSGNTIYF. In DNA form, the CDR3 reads TGCGCCAGCAGCCAAGGGGGCTTCACGGGGAGTGGAAACACCATATATTTT.